These 22 T cell receptor beta chains originate from one sample sequenced in a study of PD-1 blockade in classical Hodgkin lymphoma. Each patient relapsed following autologous stem cell transplantation, and prior brentuximab vedotin exposure differed. Clones were read by immunoSEQ multiplex PCR, and TCRdb kept only the in-frame ones, dropping some. The table lists about 59,000 clones, around 90% of them singletons. Material: peripheral blood mononuclear cells (PBMCs), obtained at baseline. These receptors were taken from a human donor with classical Hodgkin lymphoma.

This chain uses TRBV7-6 with TRBJ2-2; 9 positions match TRBD1. The V gene end was trimmed by 5 bases and the J gene end by 6 bases; junction bases not matched to a gene: 10. CDR3 length: 16 residues. Germline V gene sequence: CDR1 SGHVS, CDR2 FNYEAQ. The CDR3 DNA is TGTGCCAGCAGCCCTCAAACCGGGACAGGGCCCGGGGAGCTGTTTTTT. The encoded protein is CASSPQTGTGPGELFF.

The chain recombines TRBV16 with TRBJ2-3; 10 bases map to TRBD2. V dropped 0 bases and J dropped 6; count of bases not matched to a gene: 6. This CDR3 is built from 16 residues. Germline assignment: CDR1 KGHSY and CDR2 FQNENV. CDR3 bases: TGTGCCAGCAGCCAATCGCCTAGCGGGGGAGGGGATACGCAGTATTTT. Protein product: CASSQSPSGGGDTQYF.

The table lists this clone with a count of one. The V and J genes are TRBV4-2 and TRBJ2-1; D gene unclear. This CDR3 comprises 15 residues. The V gene lost 0 bases and the J gene lost 4 bases, with 10 bases spanning the gap. The germline V gene has CDR1 LGHNA and CDR2 YNFKEQ. CDR3 DNA: TGTGCCAGCAGCCAAGATGGGAACCAGTACAATGAGCAGTTCTTC. It encodes CASSQDGNQYNEQFF.

V and J are TRBV7-9 and TRBJ1-1; 9 bases map to TRBD1. Trimming took 0 bases from V and 12 from J; bases not matched to a gene: 8. This CDR3 region has 14 residues. Germline assignment: CDR1 SEHNR and CDR2 FQNEAQ (reference sequence). CDR3 residues: CASSLARGQGRTFF. For the CDR3, the DNA is TGTGCCAGCAGCTTAGCGCGGGGACAGGGTCGGACTTTCTTT.

The chain has TRBV11-2 and TRBJ1-6; TRBD1 might be the D (5 bases). The ends were cut back, 1 base at V and 2 bases at J, with 12 bases in the middle. Germline CDR1 reads SGHAT; CDR2 reads FQNNGV. CDR3 size: 17 residues. The CDR3 DNA sequence: TGTGCCAGCAGCTTAGGATCAGCAGGGACCTATAATTCACCCCTCCACTTT. Residues: CASSLGSAGTYNSPLHF. Variable domain in full (rest from reference TRBV11-2 and TRBJ1-6): EAGVAQSPRYKIIEKRQSVAFWCNPISGHATLYWYQQILGQGPKLLIQFQNNGVVDDSQLPKDRFSAERLKGVDSTLKIQPAKLEDSAVYLCASSLGSAGTYNSPLHFGNGTRLTVT.

This chain links TRBV5-8 with TRBJ1-1; D gene ambiguous. This CDR3 has 15 residues. Trimming shortened V by 2 bases and J by 4 bases, and 15 bases separated the two germline ends. The germline CDR1 and CDR2 sequences are SGHTS and YDEGEE. Here the CDR3 reads CASSFFIESITEAFF. CDR3 bases: TGTGCCAGCAGCTTTTTTATCGAGAGTATCACTGAAGCTTTCTTT.

The gene calls are TRBV5-1 and TRBJ2-5, with 8 bases aligning to TRBD2. Germline V CDR1 and CDR2: SGHRS, YFSETQ. The CDR3 has 15 residues. The junction had 2 bases not matched to a gene; V was cut back by 0 bases and J by 1 base. This chain's CDR3 is CASSLVLAGQETQYF. CDR3 DNA sequence: TGCGCCAGCAGCTTGGTCCTAGCGGGCCAAGAGACCCAGTACTTC.

The J gene is TRBJ2-7, the V gene TRBV7-6, with 10 bases matching TRBD2. The CDR3 is 15 amino acids. V gave up 7 bases and J gave up 2 bases; unmatched junction bases: 8. CDR1 is SGHVS and CDR2 is FNYEAQ in the germline V gene. CDR3 sequence: CASTPGTSATYEQYF. DNA for the CDR3: TGTGCCAGCACTCCCGGGACTAGCGCGACCTACGAGCAGTACTTC. Drawing the rest from reference TRBV7-6 and TRBJ2-7, the complete variable domain is GAGVSQSPRYKVTKRGQDVALRCDPISGHVSLYWYRQALGQGPEFLTYFNYEAQQDKSGLPNDRFSAERPEGSISTLTIQRTEQRDSAMYRCASTPGTSATYEQYFGPGTRLTVT.

This clone was detected only a few times. The rearrangement links TRBV19 to TRBJ1-2; maybe TRBD1 (6 bases). Germline V gene sequence: CDR1 LNHDA, CDR2 SQIVND (reference sequence). Trimming pared 6 bases from V and 3 bases from J, leaving 11 bases between. The length of the CDR3 is 13 residues. The CDR3 sequence: CASRRGRDYGYTF. The CDR3, as DNA: TGTGCCAGTAGGCGGGGGCGCGACTATGGCTACACCTTC.

This chain uses TRBV5-1 with TRBJ1-2; D not resolved. The CDR3 runs to 13 residues. Germline CDR1 is SGHRS and CDR2 is YFSETQ. V lost 0 bases, J lost 4 bases, and 7 bases lay in between. The CDR3 DNA follows: TGCGCCAGCAGCTTGGGGACGGCCTATGGCTACACCTTC. Its translation is CASSLGTAYGYTF.

The chain recombines TRBV5-5 with TRBJ2-6; D gene ambiguous. Germline CDR1 and CDR2: SGHKS and YYEKEE (reference sequence). The CDR3 runs to 15 residues. V lost 2 bases and J lost 0, with 6 bases in between. The CDR3 loop is CASSFLSSGANVLTF. For the CDR3, the DNA is TGTGCCAGCAGCTTTCTTTCCTCTGGGGCCAACGTCCTGACTTTC.

This chain links TRBV27 with TRBJ2-3; no clear D gene. Germline CDR1 reads MNHEY; CDR2 reads SMNVEV (reference sequence). Between the trimmed V and J ends, which lost 6 bases and 0 bases, there was a span of 1 base. This CDR3 has 11 residues. For the CDR3, the DNA is TGTGCCAGCAGCAGCACAGATACGCAGTATTTT. It translates to CASSSTDTQYF.

The rearrangement joins TRBV7-9 to TRBJ2-2; TRBD2 matches 11 bases. The CDR3 extends over 16 amino acids. The J segment lost 6 bases and the V segment lost 5 bases, leaving 8 bases of the junction unmatched. Looked up from germline, CDR1 is SEHNR and CDR2 is FQNEAQ (reference sequence). CDR3 DNA: TGTGCCAGCAGCCCGGTAGCGGGAGGGCCAGCCGGGGAGCTGTTTTTT. It is translated as CASSPVAGGPAGELFF.

The CDR3 nucleotides are TGTGCCAGCAGCTTGCTAGCGGACACAGATACGCAGTATTTT. This translates into CASSLLADTDTQYF. The chain couples TRBV28 to TRBJ2-3; 7 bases fit TRBD2. With V trimmed by 6 bases and J by 2 bases, 5 bases remained unmatched. The CDR3 has 14 amino acids. Per the germline V gene, CDR1 is MDHEN and CDR2 is SYDVKM.

The chain carries TRBV11-2 and TRBJ1-4; D is uncertain. In germline, CDR1 is SGHAT, CDR2 FQNNGV. The CDR3 extends over 18 amino acids. Trimming removed 2 bases from V and 0 bases from J, with 16 bases in between. The CDR3 loop is CASSLFGMWSATNEKLFF. As DNA, the CDR3 is TGTGCCAGCAGCTTATTCGGCATGTGGAGTGCAACTAATGAAAAACTGTTTTTT. The full variable domain, with the rest looked up from reference TRBV11-2 and TRBJ1-4, is EAGVAQSPRYKIIEKRQSVAFWCNPISGHATLYWYQQILGQGPKLLIQFQNNGVVDDSQLPKDRFSAERLKGVDSTLKIQPAKLEDSAVYLCASSLFGMWSATNEKLFFGSGTQLSVL.

This clone was observed once. The chain joins TRBV28 to TRBJ2-3; tentatively, D is TRBD1 or TRBD2 (7 bases each). V was cut by 10 bases and J by 0 bases, with 26 bases left in between. The CDR3 totals 18 residues. The germline CDR1 and CDR2 sequences are MDHEN and SYDVKM. The CDR3 is CATTGRGRGRDSTDTQYF. CDR3 DNA sequence: TGTGCCACCACGGGGAGGGGGCGAGGTAGGGATAGCACAGATACGCAGTATTTT.

CDR3: CASSSLSPETGTSYEQYF. In DNA, the CDR3 is TGTGCCAGCAGCTCCCTCTCCCCGGAGACCGGGACCTCCTACGAGCAGTACTTC. The J gene is TRBJ2-7, the V gene TRBV7-9; D may correspond to TRBD1 or TRBD2 (5 bases each). The V end was cut by 4 bases, the J end by 0 bases, with 22 bases between. The CDR3 extends over 18 amino acids. Per the germline V gene, CDR1 is SEHNR and CDR2 is FQNEAQ (reference sequence).

This clone was counted once. The chain is built from TRBV6-6 and TRBJ2-1; no firm D call. The CDR3 has 15 residues. Germline-derived CDR1 and CDR2 are MNHNY and SVGAGI (reference sequence). Trimming removed 2 bases from V and 7 bases from J, with 15 bases in between. The CDR3 loop reads CASSYGRRAINEQFF. For the CDR3, the DNA is TGTGCCAGCAGTTACGGACGGCGTGCTATTAATGAGCAGTTCTTC.

This rearrangement joins TRBV5-1 to TRBJ2-6; D ambiguous. The CDR3 totals 15 residues. The V gene's germline CDR1 is SGHRS and CDR2 YFSETQ. V was shortened by 0 bases and J by 0 bases, with 4 bases between the two germline ends. CDR3 protein: CASSLGLSGANVLTF. The CDR3 DNA reads TGCGCCAGCAGCTTGGGACTCTCTGGGGCCAACGTCCTGACTTTC. Complete variable domain (other parts from reference TRBV5-1 and TRBJ2-6): KAGVTQTPRYLIKTRGQQVTLSCSPISGHRSVSWYQQTPGQGLQFLFEYFSETQRNKGNFPGRFSGRQFSNSRSEMNVSTLELGDSALYLCASSLGLSGANVLTFGAGSRLTVL.

J is TRBJ1-4 and V is TRBV5-1; D call uncertain. The CDR3 spans 14 residues. Trimming removed 2 bases at V and 2 bases at J, with 7 bases between. Germline V CDR1 and CDR2: SGHRS, YFSETQ. The CDR3 loop reads CASSFGETNEKLFF. CDR3 coding DNA: TGCGCCAGCAGCTTTGGAGAGACTAATGAAAAACTGTTTTTT. Full variable domain (rest looked up from reference TRBV5-1 and TRBJ1-4): KAGVTQTPRYLIKTRGQQVTLSCSPISGHRSVSWYQQTPGQGLQFLFEYFSETQRNKGNFPGRFSGRQFSNSRSEMNVSTLELGDSALYLCASSFGETNEKLFFGSGTQLSVL.

This clone has a single count. This chain links TRBV5-1 with TRBJ2-3, with 7 bases aligning to TRBD2. V gave up 0 bases and J gave up 8 bases; unmatched junction bases: 6. This CDR3 spans 14 amino acids. CDR1 is SGHRS and CDR2 is YFSETQ in the germline V gene. This CDR3 is CASSLVEGRGTQYF. The DNA for the CDR3 is TGCGCCAGCAGCTTGGTGGAGGGGAGGGGTACGCAGTATTTT. Full variable domain (rest looked up from reference TRBV5-1 and TRBJ2-3): KAGVTQTPRYLIKTRGQQVTLSCSPISGHRSVSWYQQTPGQGLQFLFEYFSETQRNKGNFPGRFSGRQFSNSRSEMNVSTLELGDSALYLCASSLVEGRGTQYFGPGTRLTVL.

This clone is judged medium-sized (0.01 to 0.1%). The chain links TRBV10-2 to TRBJ2-1; D uncertain. Germline assignment: CDR1 WSHSY and CDR2 SAAADI. Between the trimmed V and J ends, which lost 3 bases and 8 bases, there was a span of 5 bases. The CDR3 consists of 11 residues. DNA of the CDR3: TGCGCCAGCAGTGATCGGCATGAGCAGTTCTTC. Its protein product is CASSDRHEQFF.